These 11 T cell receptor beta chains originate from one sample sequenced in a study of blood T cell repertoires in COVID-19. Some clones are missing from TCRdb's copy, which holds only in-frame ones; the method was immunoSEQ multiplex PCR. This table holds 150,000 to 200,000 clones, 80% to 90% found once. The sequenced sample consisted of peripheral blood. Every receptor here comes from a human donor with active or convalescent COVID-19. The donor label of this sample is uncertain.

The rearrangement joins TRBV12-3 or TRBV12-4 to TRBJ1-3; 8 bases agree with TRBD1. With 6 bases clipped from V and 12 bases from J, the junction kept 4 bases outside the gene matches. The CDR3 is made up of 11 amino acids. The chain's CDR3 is CASRATGGIYF. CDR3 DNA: TGTGCCAGCAGGGCAACAGGGGGCATATATTTT.

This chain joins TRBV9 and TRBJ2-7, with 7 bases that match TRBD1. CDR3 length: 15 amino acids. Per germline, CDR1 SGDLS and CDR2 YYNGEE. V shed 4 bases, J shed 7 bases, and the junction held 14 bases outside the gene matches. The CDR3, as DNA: TGTGCCAGCAGCACCAATGACCGGACAGGCGGGGAGCAGTACTTC. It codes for CASSTNDRTGGEQYF.

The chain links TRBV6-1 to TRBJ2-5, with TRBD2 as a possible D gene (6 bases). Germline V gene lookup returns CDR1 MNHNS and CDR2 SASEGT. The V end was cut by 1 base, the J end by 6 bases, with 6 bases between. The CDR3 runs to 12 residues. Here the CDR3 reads CASSEGGKTQYF. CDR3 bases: TGTGCCAGCAGTGAAGGCGGGAAGACCCAGTACTTC.

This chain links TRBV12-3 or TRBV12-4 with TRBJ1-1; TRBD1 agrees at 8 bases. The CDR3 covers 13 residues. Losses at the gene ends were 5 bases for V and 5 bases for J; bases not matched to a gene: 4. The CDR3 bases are TGTGCCAGCAGTGCGACAGGGGAGACTGAAGCTTTCTTT. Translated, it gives CASSATGETEAFF.

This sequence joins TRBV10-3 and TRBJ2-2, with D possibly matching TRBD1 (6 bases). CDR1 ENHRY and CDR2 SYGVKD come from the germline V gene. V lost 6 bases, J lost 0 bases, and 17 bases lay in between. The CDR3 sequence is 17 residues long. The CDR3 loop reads CAIRGWTDSSNTGELFF. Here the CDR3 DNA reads TGTGCCATCAGGGGGTGGACAGACTCATCGAACACCGGGGAGCTGTTTTTT.

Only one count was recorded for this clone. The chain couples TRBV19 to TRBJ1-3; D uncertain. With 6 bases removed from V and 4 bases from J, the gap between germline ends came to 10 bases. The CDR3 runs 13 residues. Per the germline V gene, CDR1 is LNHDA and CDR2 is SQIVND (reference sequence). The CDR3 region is CASRSKPGNTIYF. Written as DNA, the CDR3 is TGTGCCAGTAGGTCCAAGCCCGGAAACACCATATATTTT.

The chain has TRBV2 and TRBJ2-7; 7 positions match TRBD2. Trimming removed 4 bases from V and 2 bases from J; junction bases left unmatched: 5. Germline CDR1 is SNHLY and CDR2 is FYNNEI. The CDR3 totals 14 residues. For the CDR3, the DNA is TGTGCCAGCAGTGCTGGAGCGGGACCCTACGAGCAGTACTTC. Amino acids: CASSAGAGPYEQYF.

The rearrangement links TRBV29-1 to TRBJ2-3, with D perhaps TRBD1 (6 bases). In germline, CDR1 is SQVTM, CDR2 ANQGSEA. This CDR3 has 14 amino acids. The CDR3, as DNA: TGCGGACTTAATGGAGCAGGGGTTACAGATACGCAGTATTTT. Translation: CGLNGAGVTDTQYF.

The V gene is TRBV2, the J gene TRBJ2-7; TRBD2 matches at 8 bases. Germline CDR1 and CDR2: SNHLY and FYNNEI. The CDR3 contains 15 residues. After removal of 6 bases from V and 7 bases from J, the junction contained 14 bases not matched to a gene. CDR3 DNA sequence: TGTGCCAGCAGGTCCGGTCGGGAGGGCCTCTATGAGCAGTACTTC. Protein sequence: CASRSGREGLYEQYF.

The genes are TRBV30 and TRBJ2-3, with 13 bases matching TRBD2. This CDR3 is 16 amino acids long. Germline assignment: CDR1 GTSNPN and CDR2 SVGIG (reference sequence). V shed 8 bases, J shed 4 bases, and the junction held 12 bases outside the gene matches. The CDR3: CAGTKLAGGPADTQYF. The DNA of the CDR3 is TGTGCCGGCACCAAACTAGCGGGGGGGCCTGCAGATACGCAGTATTTT.

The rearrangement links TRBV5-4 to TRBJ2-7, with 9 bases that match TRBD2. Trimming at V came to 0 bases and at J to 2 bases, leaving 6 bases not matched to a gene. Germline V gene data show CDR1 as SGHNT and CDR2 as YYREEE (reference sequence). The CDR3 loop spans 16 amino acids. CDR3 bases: TGTGCCAGCAGCTTGGCAGAGCCTAGCGGGGCCTACGAGCAGTACTTC. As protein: CASSLAEPSGAYEQYF.